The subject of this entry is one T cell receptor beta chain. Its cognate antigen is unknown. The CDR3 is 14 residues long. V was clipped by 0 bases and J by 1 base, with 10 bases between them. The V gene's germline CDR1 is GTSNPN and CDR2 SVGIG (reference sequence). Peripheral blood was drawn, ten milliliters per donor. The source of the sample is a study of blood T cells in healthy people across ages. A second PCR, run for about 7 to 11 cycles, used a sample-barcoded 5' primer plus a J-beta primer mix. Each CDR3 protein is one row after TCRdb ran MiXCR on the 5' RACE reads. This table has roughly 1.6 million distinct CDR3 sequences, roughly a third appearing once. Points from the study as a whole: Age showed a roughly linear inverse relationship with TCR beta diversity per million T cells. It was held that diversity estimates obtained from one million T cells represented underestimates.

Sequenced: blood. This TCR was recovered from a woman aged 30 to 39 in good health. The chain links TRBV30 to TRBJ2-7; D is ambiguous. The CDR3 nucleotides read TGTGCCTGGAGTGTACGTCAGACTTCCTACGAGCAGTACTTC. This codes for CAWSVRQTSYEQYF.